What follows describes a single TCR beta chain. Its antigen remains unidentified. Amplification of TCR beta used genomic DNA extracted from peripheral blood. This sample stems from a study of T cell repertoires in aging, cancer and after chemotherapy. The wider study: Patients with glioblastoma brain tumors were sampled before and after temozolomide-based therapy.

A mixed TRB-A/B primer pool amplified rearranged TRB by multiplex touch-down PCR. Each CDR3 protein gets one entry after TCRdb re-called the multiplex PCR reads with MiXCR. This sample has 2,500 to 4,000 distinct CDR3 sequences, with about a third found just once. The study, taken as a whole, reports: No conclusions about immunological memory after chemotherapy can be drawn from the repertoire data.

Sequenced: blood. The TCR was taken from a human donor with a solid tumor.

The chain's CDR3 is CASRTETNYGYTF. CDR3 in DNA: TGTGCCAGCAGGACAGAGACTAACTATGGCTACACCTTC. The chain employs TRBV7-6 and TRBJ1-2; perhaps TRBD1 as D (5 bases). Trimming stripped 6 bases from V and 0 bases from J, with 8 bases between. The CDR3 is 13 residues long. Germline V CDR1 and CDR2: SGHVS, FNYEAQ.